The present entry profiles one T cell receptor beta chain with its context. Clones were read by immunoSEQ multiplex PCR, and TCRdb kept only the in-frame ones, dropping some. The data contain more than 250,000 clones, more than 70% of them singletons. V was cut by 1 base and J by 6 bases, with 7 bases left in between. The CDR3 sequence is 12 residues long. Germline CDR1 is SQVTM and CDR2 is ANQGSEA. The sample comes from a study of blood T cell repertoires in COVID-19. This chain connects TRBV29-1 to TRBJ2-1; D might be TRBD2 (5 bases). This clonotype originated in a man aged 18 to 35 who had recovered from COVID-19. Source material: peripheral blood. In nucleotides, the CDR3 is TGCAGCGTTGAAGGGCTAGCCAATGAGCAGTTCTTC. Translated, it gives CSVEGLANEQFF.